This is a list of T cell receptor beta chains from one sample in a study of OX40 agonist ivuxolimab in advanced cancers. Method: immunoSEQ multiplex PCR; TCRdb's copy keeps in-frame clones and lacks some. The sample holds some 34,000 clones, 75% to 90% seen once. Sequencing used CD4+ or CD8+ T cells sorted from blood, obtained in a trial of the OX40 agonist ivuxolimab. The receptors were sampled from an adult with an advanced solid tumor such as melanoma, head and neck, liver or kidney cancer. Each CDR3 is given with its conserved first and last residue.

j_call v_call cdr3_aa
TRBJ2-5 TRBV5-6 CASSLTGEGPQETQYF
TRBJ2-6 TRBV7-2 CASSLGYSGANVLTF
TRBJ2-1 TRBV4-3 CASSQDSGVYNEQFF
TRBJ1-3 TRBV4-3 CASSQGTESGNTIYF
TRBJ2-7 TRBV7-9 CAGSSQRGPPYERYF
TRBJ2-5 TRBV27 CASSFSLEETQYF
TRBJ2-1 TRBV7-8 CASSGGPYNEQFF
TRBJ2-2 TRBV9 CASSVGSGGAGGELFF
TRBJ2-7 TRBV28 CASSPRSPAYEQYF
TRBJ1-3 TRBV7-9 CAIFQGKNSGNTIYF
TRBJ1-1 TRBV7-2 CASSLVTGAEAFF
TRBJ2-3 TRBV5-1 CASSFSADTQYF
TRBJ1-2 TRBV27 CASRNRQGHYGYTF
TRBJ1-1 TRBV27 CASSLSISGDAFF
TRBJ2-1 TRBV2 CASRVSGSSYNEQFF
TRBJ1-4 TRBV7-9 CASSPLPGQGQRNEKLFF
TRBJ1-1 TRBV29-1 CSVDTGYTEAFF
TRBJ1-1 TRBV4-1 CASSQGPVGWNTEAFF
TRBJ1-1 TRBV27 CASSLYTGNTEAFF
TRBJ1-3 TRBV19 CASSPRTGGNTIYF
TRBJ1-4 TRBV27 CASSFVAGNEKLFF
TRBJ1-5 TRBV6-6 CASSSDPADPPQHF
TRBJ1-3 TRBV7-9 CASSLEGGHRDSRF
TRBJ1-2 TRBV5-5 CASSLVGSSGVRGYTF
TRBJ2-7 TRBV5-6 CASSRRGQRDEQYF
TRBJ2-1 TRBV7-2 CASSLESREQFF
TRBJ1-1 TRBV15 CATTGQNTEAFF
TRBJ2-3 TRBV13 CASSSRLAGGTDTQYF
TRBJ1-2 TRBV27 CASSLSGYGYTF
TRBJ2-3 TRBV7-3 CASSGGSSADTQYF
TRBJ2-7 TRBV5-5 CASSPDRAPYEQYF
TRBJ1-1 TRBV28 CASSLFKGTEAFF
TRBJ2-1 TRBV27 CASSLSAGRPNEQFF
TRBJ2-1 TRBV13 CASSTLADNEQFF
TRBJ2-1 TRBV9 CASSAPGLAGPTLPSSYNEQFF
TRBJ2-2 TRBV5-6 CASSFATGELFF
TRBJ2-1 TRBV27 CASSLSSRSWEFF
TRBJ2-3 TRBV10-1 CASSDHRALWTDTQYF
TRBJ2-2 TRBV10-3 CAISPGGAGELFF
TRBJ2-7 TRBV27 CASSTRTSEISYEQYF
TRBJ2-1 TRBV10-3 CAIGMGLAGGFNEQFF
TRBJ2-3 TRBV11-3 CASSSGLGADTQYF
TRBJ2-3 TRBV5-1 CASSLAPSGTDTQYF
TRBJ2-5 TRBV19 CASSRDGTTRETQYF
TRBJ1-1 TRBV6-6 CASSPWRDTEAFF
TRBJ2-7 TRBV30 CAYQPPRDSYEQYF
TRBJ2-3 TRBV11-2 CASSPRDQTSITDTQYF
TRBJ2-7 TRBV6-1 CASSEGPGVYYEQYF
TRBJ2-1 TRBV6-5 CASSYSRNNEQFF